The 14 T cell receptor beta chains below all came from one sample that was sequenced in a study of cytomegalovirus exposure and HLA in healthy donors. PCR used 60 Vbeta primers and 13 Jbeta primers. The data were produced by immunoSEQ multiplex PCR, yet TCRdb's version contains in-frame clones alone and is incomplete. Found here are around 90,000 clones, under 90% of them singletons; the top ten hold 3.5% to 4%. The sample was PBMCs. These receptors came from a man aged 50 to 59 in good health and CMV-seronegative.

The V call is TRBV1, the J call TRBJ1-2; the table's TRBD1 call for D was not verified on the DNA. TRBV1 is marked as a pseudogene. The CDR3 length is 17 residues. CDR3 amino acids: CTSSQQTRDRGLGGYTF. CDR3 coding DNA: TGCACCAGCAGCCAACAGACCCGGGACAGGGGGTTAGGGGGCTACACCTTC.

The V call is TRBV18, the J call TRBJ2-1; D ambiguous. Trimming shortened V by 6 bases and J by 0 bases, and 15 bases separated the two germline ends. CDR3 size: 16 residues. In germline, CDR1 is KGHSH, CDR2 LQKENI. CDR3 in amino acids: CASSYLGTSSYNEQFF. CDR3 sequence (DNA): TGTGCCAGCTCCTACCTAGGCACCTCCTCCTACAATGAGCAGTTCTTC.

The chain links TRBV7-7 to TRBJ2-5, with TRBD1 matching 8 bases. The CDR3 runs 14 residues. The germline gives CDR1 SSHAT, CDR2 FNYEAQ (reference sequence). The CDR3 bases are TGTGCTAGCCAAACCGGGACAGGAGAAGAGACCCAGTACTTC. Encoded protein: CASQTGTGEETQYF.

The table lists this clone with a count of one. The rearrangement links TRBV10-3 to TRBJ2-7; 10 bases agree with TRBD1. Germline CDR1 reads ENHRY; CDR2 reads SYGVKD. V was pared by 2 bases and J by 3 bases, with 7 bases of the junction left unmatched. The CDR3 is made up of 16 amino acids. CDR3: CAISELEGQGNYEQYF. CDR3 DNA sequence: TGTGCCATCAGTGAGCTTGAGGGACAGGGGAACTACGAGCAGTACTTC.

The gene calls are TRBV15 and TRBJ2-1, with TRBD2 identical over 8 bases. Trimming cost V 5 bases and J 12 bases; bases outside gene matches: 9. The CDR3 has 13 amino acids. Germline loops: CDR1 LNHNV, CDR2 YYDKDF (reference sequence). CDR3: CATSREAGVGQFF. In DNA form, the CDR3 reads TGTGCCACCAGCCGGGAAGCGGGAGTGGGGCAGTTCTTC.

The table lists this clone with a count of one. The gene calls are TRBV7-9 and TRBJ1-4; TRBD1 matches at 12 bases. The CDR3 spans 19 residues. Per the germline V gene, CDR1 is SEHNR and CDR2 is FQNEAQ (reference sequence). V shed 1 base and J 7 bases; nucleotides not matched to a gene: 13. The DNA of the CDR3 is TGTGCCAGCAGCTTAGGATGGGGGACAGGGGGCAGGCGAAGTGAAAAACTGTTTTTT. The encoded protein is CASSLGWGTGGRRSEKLFF.

This clone came up a few times. The chain links TRBV6-1 to TRBJ1-1; D uncertain. Germline V gene data show CDR1 as MNHNS and CDR2 as SASEGT. Trimming took 6 bases from V and 3 from J, leaving 8 bases between them. The length of the CDR3 is 12 residues. CDR3 protein: CASRRLDTEAFF. The CDR3, as DNA: TGTGCCAGCAGGAGATTGGACACTGAAGCTTTCTTT.

This rearrangement joins TRBV19 to TRBJ1-5, with 7 bases that match TRBD1. This CDR3 has 18 residues. Unmatched junction bases numbered 13, after V lost 2 bases and J lost 3 bases. CDR1 and CDR2 (germline): LNHDA, SQIVND (reference sequence). In DNA form, the CDR3 reads TGTGCCAGTAGTATATCCCTCTCCAGGACAGGAAACAATCAGCCCCAGCATTTT. It codes for CASSISLSRTGNNQPQHF.

The V gene is TRBV5-4, the J gene TRBJ2-3; possible D gene TRBD2, 5 bases. The germline V gene encodes CDR1 SGHNT and CDR2 YYREEE (reference sequence). This CDR3 has 15 amino acids. V was clipped by 4 bases and J by 4 bases, with 16 bases between them. Here the CDR3 DNA reads TGTGCCAGCAGCATGGGTTTTGAGGGTTCAGATACGCAGTATTTT. Translated: CASSMGFEGSDTQYF.

The CDR3: CASSVEGLAGTQYF. As DNA, the CDR3 is TGTGCCAGCAGCGTAGAGGGACTAGCGGGTACGCAGTATTTT. V gene TRBV9 combines with J gene TRBJ2-3, with 12 positions matching TRBD2. The germline CDR1 and CDR2 sequences are SGDLS and YYNGEE. Trimming removed 0 bases from V and 8 bases from J; junction bases left unmatched: 1. The CDR3 is made up of 14 amino acids.

This clone was found a few times. The rearrangement links TRBV2 to TRBJ1-5; TRBD1 is a possible D gene (5 bases). V was pared by 0 bases and J by 9 bases, with 6 bases between. The CDR3 runs 12 residues. Per the germline V gene, CDR1 is SNHLY and CDR2 is FYNNEI. CDR3 loop: CASSEAGGPQHF. The CDR3 region has the DNA TGTGCCAGCAGTGAAGCCGGGGGGCCCCAGCATTTT.

This clone has a count of ten or more. This chain joins TRBV9 and TRBJ1-3; 9 bases map to TRBD1. Germline V gene lookup returns CDR1 SGDLS and CDR2 YYNGEE. V lost 4 bases and J lost 3; bases outside the gene matches: 5. This CDR3 has 15 residues. The CDR3 sequence is CASSIDRGNGNTIYF. CDR3 nucleotide sequence: TGTGCCAGCAGCATCGACAGGGGGAATGGAAACACCATATATTTT.

This clone was found a few times. The rearrangement joins TRBV19 to TRBJ1-5, with 10 bases aligning to TRBD1. The V gene end was trimmed by 6 bases and the J gene end by 7 bases; junction bases not matched to a gene: 12. Germline V lookup: CDR1 LNHDA, CDR2 SQIVND (reference sequence). CDR3 length equals 16 residues. The CDR3 sequence is CASSTVTGGAEQPQHF. As DNA, the CDR3 is TGTGCCAGTAGCACTGTGACAGGGGGCGCAGAACAGCCCCAGCATTTT.

The chain recombines TRBV7-9 with TRBJ1-4; 7 bases fit TRBD1. The CDR3 has 14 residues. Per the germline V gene, CDR1 is SEHNR and CDR2 is FQNEAQ (reference sequence). After removal of 4 bases from V and 6 bases from J, the junction contained 5 bases not matched to a gene. The CDR3 DNA follows: TGTGCCAGCAGCTCAGAGGGGGCTTATGAAAAACTGTTTTTT. Protein: CASSSEGAYEKLFF.